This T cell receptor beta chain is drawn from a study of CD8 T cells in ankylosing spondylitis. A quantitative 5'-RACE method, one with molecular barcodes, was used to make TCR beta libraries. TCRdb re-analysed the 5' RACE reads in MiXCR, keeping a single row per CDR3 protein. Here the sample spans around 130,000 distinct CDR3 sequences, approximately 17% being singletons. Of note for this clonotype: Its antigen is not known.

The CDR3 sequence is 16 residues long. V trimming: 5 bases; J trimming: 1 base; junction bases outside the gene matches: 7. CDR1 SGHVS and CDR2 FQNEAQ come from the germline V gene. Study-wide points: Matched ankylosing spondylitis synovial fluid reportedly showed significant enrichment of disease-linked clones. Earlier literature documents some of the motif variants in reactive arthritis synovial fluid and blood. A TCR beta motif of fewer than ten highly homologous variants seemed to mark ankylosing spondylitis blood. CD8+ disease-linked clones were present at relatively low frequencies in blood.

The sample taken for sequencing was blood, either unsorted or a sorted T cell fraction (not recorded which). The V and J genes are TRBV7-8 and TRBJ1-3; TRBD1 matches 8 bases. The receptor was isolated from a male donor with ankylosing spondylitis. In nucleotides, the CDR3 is TGTGCCAGCAGCCCGGACAGGGCCAAATCTGGAAACACCATATATTTT. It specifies CASSPDRAKSGNTIYF. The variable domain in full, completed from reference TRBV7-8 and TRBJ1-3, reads GAGVSQSPRYKVAKRGQDVALRCDPISGHVSLFWYQQALGQGPEFLTYFQNEAQLDKSGLPSDRFFAERPEGSVSTLKIQRTQQEDSAVYLCASSPDRAKSGNTIYFGEGSWLTVV.